This paragraph reports one T cell receptor (beta chain). These data are taken from a study of blood T cell repertoires in COVID-19. Study-wide background: Collection of acute and convalescent COVID-19 samples took place in the United States, Italy and Spain.

The CDR3 is 14 amino acids. V shed 4 bases and J shed 0 bases, with 10 bases lying between them. The germline V gene has CDR1 MDHEN and CDR2 SYDVKM. Per the study methods: Reference gene primer amplification gave nucleated cell count estimates. Profiled with immunoSEQ multiplex PCR; TCRdb holds only in-frame clones, not every one. That table is the source of V, J and clone size, and D and trimming were worked out from the DNA. The profile shows around 130,000 clones, around 88% of them singletons. The V call is TRBV28, the J call TRBJ2-7, with D possibly TRBD2 on 5 matching bases. The clonotype comes from a man aged 50 to 60 with active or convalescent COVID-19. Source material: peripheral blood. In DNA form, the CDR3 reads TGTGCCAGCAGTTACGCGGGCCTCTCCTACGAGCAGTACTTC. Translating it yields CASSYAGLSYEQYF.